The rows below give T cell receptor beta chains drawn from one sample of a study of early T cells in non-severe SARS-CoV-2 infection. TCRdb itself ran the 5' RACE reads through MiXCR, one entry per CDR3 protein. Here the sample spans roughly 63,000 distinct CDR3 sequences, 12% being singletons. This sample comprised whole blood, obtained at baseline. The origin of the receptors is an adult who was a healthcare worker with PCR-confirmed SARS-CoV-2 infection or an uninfected control (not recorded which). The donor label of this sample is uncertain. The CDR3 runs from the conserved cysteine through the conserved F or W. The D gene is left open where the match is weak. Clone size is not always given. Where it is, it says once, few, many or a class for expanded clones.

cdr3_aa,cdr3_nt,j_call,d_call,clone_size,v_call
CASSPRDRDPQETQYF,TGTGCCAGCAGCCCCCGGGACAGGGACCCCCAAGAGACCCAGTACTTC,TRBJ2-5,TRBD1,few,TRBV7-9
CASSSGTGGGTGELFF,TGCGCCAGCAGCTCAGGCACAGGGGGAGGCACCGGGGAGCTGTTTTTT,TRBJ2-2,TRBD1,-,TRBV5-1
CASSSLLLAGATGELFF,TGTGCCAGCAGCTCGCTTCTACTAGCGGGGGCAACCGGGGAGCTGTTTTTT,TRBJ2-2,TRBD2,few,TRBV7-8
CASSIDRGMETQYF,TGTGCCAGTAGTATTGACAGGGGAATGGAGACCCAATACTTC,TRBJ2-5,TRBD1,-,TRBV19
CASSPNQGNEKLFF,TGCGCCAGCAGCCCCAACCAGGGGAATGAAAAACTGTTTTTT,TRBJ1-4,-,-,TRBV5-1
CAIRAGGNNEQFF,TGTGCGATCAGGGCAGGGGGCAACAATGAGCAGTTCTTC,TRBJ2-1,TRBD1,many,TRBV6-6
CSAREGDTGELFF,TGCAGTGCTAGAGAGGGGGACACCGGGGAGCTGTTTTTT,TRBJ2-2,-,few,TRBV20-1
CVSSRGAGGKGNTIYF,TGCGTCAGCAGCCGAGGGGCAGGGGGCAAAGGAAACACCATATATTTT,TRBJ1-3,TRBD1,few,TRBV5-1
CASRNDPGGTEAFF,TGTGCCAGCAGGAATGACCCAGGGGGCACTGAAGCTTTCTTT,TRBJ1-1,TRBD1,-,TRBV2
CASSPDRLPGQPQHF,TGTGCCAGCAGCCCCGACAGGTTACCCGGGCAGCCCCAGCATTTT,TRBJ1-5,-,many,TRBV12-3/TRBV12-4
CASSQDLGLIDNEQFF,TGTGCCAGCAGCCAAGATCTAGGCCTGATCGACAATGAGCAGTTCTTC,TRBJ2-1,-,few,TRBV14
CASSRGGETQYF,TGCGCCAGCAGCAGGGGTGGGGAGACCCAGTACTTC,TRBJ2-5,-,few,TRBV5-1